This T cell receptor (beta chain) appears in the sequencing data of a study of early T cells in non-severe SARS-CoV-2 infection. Study details: The study sequenced bulk RNA from unsorted whole blood, with chains unpaired.

Germline V CDR1 and CDR2: SGHAT, FQNNGV. Trimming stripped 5 bases from V and 7 bases from J, with 15 bases between. CDR3 length: 13 amino acids. The TCR library protocol attached unique molecular identifiers to the individual cDNA molecules. In TCRdb, the 5' RACE reads were re-called with MiXCR into one record per CDR3 protein. The table has tens of thousands of distinct CDR3 sequences, around 20% seen once. Sequencing used whole blood, obtained at baseline. The clonotype originates from an adult who was a healthcare worker with PCR-confirmed SARS-CoV-2 infection or an uninfected control (not recorded which). This rearrangement joins TRBV11-2 to TRBJ2-7; D is possibly TRBD2 (5 bases). The CDR3 protein is CASSQLRPGEQYF. The CDR3 nucleotides read TGTGCCAGCAGCCAACTGAGACCGGGGGAGCAGTACTTC.